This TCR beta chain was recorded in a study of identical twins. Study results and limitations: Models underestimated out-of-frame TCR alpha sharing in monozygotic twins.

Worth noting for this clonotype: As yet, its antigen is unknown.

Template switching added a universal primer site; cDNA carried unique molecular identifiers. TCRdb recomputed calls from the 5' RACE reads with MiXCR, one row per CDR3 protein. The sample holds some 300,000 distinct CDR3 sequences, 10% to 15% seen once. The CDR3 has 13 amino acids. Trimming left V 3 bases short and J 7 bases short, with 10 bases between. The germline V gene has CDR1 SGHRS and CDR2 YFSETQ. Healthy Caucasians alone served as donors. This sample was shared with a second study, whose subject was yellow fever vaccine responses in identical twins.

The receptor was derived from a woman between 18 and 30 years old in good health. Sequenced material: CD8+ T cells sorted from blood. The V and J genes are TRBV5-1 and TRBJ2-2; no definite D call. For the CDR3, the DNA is TGCGCCAGCAGCTCCAAGAGGAACGGGGAGCTGTTTTTT. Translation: CASSSKRNGELFF.